This T cell receptor beta chain was sequenced in a study of cytomegalovirus exposure and HLA in healthy donors. Assay used: immunoSEQ multiplex PCR; TCRdb lists only in-frame clones, some missing. The table has 150,000 to 200,000 clones, 80% to 90% seen once; the top ten hold over 0.95%. CDR3 length: 16 amino acids. The V gene end was trimmed by 4 bases and the J gene end by 5 bases; junction bases not matched to a gene: 7. Germline CDR1 MNHEY, CDR2 SMNVEV (reference sequence). Input material: PBMCs. The sequence was collected from a woman in her twenties or thirties in good health and CMV-seronegative. The rearrangement links TRBV27 to TRBJ2-5, with 13 bases fitting TRBD2. This CDR3 is CASSSGLAGVWETQYF. CDR3 nucleotide sequence: TGTGCCAGCAGTTCAGGACTAGCGGGGGTGTGGGAGACCCAGTACTTC.